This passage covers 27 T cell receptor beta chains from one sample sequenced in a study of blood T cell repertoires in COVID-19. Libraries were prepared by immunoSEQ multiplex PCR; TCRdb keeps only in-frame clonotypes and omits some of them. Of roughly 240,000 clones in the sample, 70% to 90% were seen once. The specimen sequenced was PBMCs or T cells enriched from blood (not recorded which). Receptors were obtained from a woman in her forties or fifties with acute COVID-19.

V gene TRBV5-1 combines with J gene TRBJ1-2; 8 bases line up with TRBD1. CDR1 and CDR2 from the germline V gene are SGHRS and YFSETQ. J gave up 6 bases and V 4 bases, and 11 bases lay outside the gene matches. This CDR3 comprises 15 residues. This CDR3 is CASSHPTGDDNGYTF. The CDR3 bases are TGCGCCAGCAGCCACCCGACAGGGGACGACAATGGCTACACCTTC.

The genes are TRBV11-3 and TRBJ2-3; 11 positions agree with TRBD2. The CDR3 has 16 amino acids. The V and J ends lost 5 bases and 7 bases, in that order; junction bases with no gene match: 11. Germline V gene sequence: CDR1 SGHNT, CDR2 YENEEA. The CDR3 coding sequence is TGTGCCAGCAGCCTCCTGACTAGCGGGGAAGGGAATACGCAGTATTTT. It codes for CASSLLTSGEGNTQYF.

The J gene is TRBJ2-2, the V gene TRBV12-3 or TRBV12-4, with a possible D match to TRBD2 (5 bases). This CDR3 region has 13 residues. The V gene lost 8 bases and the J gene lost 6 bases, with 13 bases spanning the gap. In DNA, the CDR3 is TGTGCCAGCTTCTTTGGCGGGCCCGGGGAGCTGTTTTTT. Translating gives CASFFGGPGELFF.

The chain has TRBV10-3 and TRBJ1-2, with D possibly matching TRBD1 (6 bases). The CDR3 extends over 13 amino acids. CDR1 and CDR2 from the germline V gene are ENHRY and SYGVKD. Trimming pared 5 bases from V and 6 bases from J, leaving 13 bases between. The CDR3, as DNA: TGTGCCATCAGTACAGGGACGAGGGATGGCTACACCTTC. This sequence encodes CAISTGTRDGYTF.

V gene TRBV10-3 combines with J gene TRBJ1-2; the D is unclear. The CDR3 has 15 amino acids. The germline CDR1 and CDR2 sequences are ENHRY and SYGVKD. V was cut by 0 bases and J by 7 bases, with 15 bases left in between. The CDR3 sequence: CAISESRSTGGGYTF. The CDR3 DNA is TGTGCCATCAGTGAGTCGAGGTCTACGGGAGGTGGCTACACCTTC.

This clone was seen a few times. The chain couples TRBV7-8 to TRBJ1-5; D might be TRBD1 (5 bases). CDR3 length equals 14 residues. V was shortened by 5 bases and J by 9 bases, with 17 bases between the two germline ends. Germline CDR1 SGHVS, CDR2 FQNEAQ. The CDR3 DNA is TGTGCCAGCAGCCTTGACAGCCCAATCGGGCCCCAGCATTTT. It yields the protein CASSLDSPIGPQHF.

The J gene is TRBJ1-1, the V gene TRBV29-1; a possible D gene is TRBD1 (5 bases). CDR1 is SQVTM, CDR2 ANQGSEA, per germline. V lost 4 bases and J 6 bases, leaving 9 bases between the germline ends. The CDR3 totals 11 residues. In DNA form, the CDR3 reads TGCAGCGTTGGCAGGGACTCTGAAGCTTTCTTT. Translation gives CSVGRDSEAFF.

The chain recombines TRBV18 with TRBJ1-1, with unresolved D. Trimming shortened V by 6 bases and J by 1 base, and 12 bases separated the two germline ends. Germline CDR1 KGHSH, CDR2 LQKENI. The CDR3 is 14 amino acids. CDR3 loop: CASSPLGRNTEAFF. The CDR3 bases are TGTGCCAGCTCCCCCCTCGGTAGGAACACTGAAGCTTTCTTT.

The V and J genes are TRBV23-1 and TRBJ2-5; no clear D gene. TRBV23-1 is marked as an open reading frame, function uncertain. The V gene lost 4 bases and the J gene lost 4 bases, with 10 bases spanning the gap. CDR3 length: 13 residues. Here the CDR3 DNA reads TGCGCCAGCAGTCCTCCCAGGCGAGAGACCCAGTACTTC. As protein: CASSPPRRETQYF.

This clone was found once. The DNA of the CDR3 is TGTGCCAGCAGCTCTCCGGGGTGGGGAAACACCATATATTTT. Translated, it gives CASSSPGWGNTIYF. The rearrangement joins TRBV7-2 to TRBJ1-3; no firm D call. The CDR3 has 14 residues. V was pared by 4 bases and J by 4 bases, with 11 bases between. Germline CDR1 SGHTA, CDR2 FQGNSA. The variable domain in full, completed from reference TRBV7-2 and TRBJ1-3, reads GAGVSQSPSNKVTEKGKDVELRCDPISGHTALYWYRQSLGQGLEFLIYFQGNSAPDKSGLPSDRFSAERTGGSVSTLTIQRTQQEDSAVYLCASSSPGWGNTIYFGEGSWLTVV.

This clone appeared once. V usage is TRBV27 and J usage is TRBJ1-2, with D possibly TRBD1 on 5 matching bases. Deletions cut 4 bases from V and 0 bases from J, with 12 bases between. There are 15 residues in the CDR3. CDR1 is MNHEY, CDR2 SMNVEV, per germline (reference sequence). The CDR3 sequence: CASSSGDYSNYGYTF. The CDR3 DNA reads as TGTGCCAGCAGTTCGGGGGACTATTCTAACTATGGCTACACCTTC.

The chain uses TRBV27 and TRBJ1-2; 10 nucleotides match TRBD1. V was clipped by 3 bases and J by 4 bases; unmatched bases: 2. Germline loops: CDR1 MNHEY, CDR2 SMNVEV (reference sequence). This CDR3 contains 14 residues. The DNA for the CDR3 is TGTGCCAGCAGTTTGACAGGGGGCGGCTATGGCTACACCTTC. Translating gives CASSLTGGGYGYTF.

The DNA of the CDR3 is TGTGCCAGCAGCTTCGTTAACTATGGCTACACCTTC. It encodes CASSFVNYGYTF. J is TRBJ1-2 and V is TRBV7-8, with D uncertain. CDR3 length equals 12 residues. Trimming shortened V by 3 bases and J by 1 base, and 3 bases separated the two germline ends. The germline V gene has CDR1 SGHVS and CDR2 FQNEAQ.

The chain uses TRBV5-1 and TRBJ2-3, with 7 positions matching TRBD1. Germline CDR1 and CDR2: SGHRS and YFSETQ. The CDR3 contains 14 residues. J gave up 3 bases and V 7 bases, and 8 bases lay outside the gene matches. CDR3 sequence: CASQSQGITDTQYF. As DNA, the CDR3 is TGCGCCAGCCAATCACAGGGGATAACAGATACGCAGTATTTT.

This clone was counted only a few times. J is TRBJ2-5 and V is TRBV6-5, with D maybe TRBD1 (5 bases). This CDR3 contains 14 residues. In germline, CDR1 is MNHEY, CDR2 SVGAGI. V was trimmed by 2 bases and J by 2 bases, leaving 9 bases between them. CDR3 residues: CASSYRGRQETQYF. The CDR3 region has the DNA TGTGCCAGCAGTTACAGGGGAAGGCAAGAGACCCAGTACTTC.

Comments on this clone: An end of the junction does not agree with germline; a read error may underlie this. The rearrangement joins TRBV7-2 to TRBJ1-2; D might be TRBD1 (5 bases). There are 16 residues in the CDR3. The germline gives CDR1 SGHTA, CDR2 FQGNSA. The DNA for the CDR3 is TGTGCCAGCAGCTTAGATCGGTCAGCAGGGCCTGCCACTGATTTCTTC. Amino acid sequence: CASSLDRSAGPATDFF.

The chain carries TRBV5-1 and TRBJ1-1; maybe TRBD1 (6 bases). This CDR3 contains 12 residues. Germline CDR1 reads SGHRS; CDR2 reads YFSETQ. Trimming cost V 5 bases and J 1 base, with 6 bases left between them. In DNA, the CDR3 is TGCGCCAGCAGGGGACAGAACACTGAAGCTTTCTTT. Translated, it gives CASRGQNTEAFF.

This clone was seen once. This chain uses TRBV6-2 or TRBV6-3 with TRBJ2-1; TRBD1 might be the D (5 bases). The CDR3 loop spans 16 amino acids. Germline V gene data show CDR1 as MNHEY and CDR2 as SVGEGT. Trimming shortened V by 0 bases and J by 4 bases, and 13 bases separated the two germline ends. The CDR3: CASSYSSRGAYNEQFF. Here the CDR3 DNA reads TGTGCCAGCAGTTACTCGAGTAGGGGTGCTTACAATGAGCAGTTCTTC.

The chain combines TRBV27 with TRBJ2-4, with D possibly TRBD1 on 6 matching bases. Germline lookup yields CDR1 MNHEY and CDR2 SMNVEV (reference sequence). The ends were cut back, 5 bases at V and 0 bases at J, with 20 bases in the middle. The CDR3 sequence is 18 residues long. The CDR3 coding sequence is TGTGCCAGCAGTCCCCTGACAGGCCCAACCCTAGCCAAAAACATTCAGTACTTC. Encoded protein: CASSPLTGPTLAKNIQYF.

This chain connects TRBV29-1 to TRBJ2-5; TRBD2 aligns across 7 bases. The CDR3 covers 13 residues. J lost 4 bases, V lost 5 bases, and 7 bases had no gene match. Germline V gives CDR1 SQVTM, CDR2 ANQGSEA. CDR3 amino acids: CSVMGGGRETQYF. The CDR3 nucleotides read TGCAGCGTTATGGGGGGGGGTCGAGAGACCCAGTACTTC. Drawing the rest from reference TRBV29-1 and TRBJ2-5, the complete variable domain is SAVISQKPSRDICQRGTSLTIQCQVDSQVTMMFWYRQQPGQSLTLIATANQGSEATYESGFVIDKFPISRPNLTFSTLTVSNMSPEDSSIYLCSVMGGGRETQYFGPGTRLLVL.

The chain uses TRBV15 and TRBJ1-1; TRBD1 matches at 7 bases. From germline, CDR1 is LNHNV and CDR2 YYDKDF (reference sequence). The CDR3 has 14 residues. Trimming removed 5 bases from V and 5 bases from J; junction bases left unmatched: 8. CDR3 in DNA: TGTGCCACCAGCGTCAAACAGGGGAAGACTGAAGCTTTCTTT. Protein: CATSVKQGKTEAFF.

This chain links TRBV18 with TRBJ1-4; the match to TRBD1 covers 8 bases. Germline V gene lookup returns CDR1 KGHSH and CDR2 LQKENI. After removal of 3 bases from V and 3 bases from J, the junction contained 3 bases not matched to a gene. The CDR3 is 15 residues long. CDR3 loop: CASSPDRGANEKLFF. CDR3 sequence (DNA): TGTGCCAGCTCACCTGACAGGGGTGCTAATGAAAAACTGTTTTTT.

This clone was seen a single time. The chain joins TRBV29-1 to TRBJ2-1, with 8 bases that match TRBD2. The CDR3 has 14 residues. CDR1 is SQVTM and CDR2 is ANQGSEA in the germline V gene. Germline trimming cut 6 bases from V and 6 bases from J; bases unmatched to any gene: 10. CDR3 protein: CSVGQDRGGNEQFF. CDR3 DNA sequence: TGCAGCGTCGGCCAAGACCGGGGGGGCAATGAGCAGTTCTTC.

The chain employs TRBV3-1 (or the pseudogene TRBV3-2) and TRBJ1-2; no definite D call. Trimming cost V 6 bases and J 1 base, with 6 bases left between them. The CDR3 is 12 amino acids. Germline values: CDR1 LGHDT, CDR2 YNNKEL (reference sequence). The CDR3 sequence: CASSTSNYGYTF. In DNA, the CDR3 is TGTGCCAGCAGTACAAGTAACTATGGCTACACCTTC.

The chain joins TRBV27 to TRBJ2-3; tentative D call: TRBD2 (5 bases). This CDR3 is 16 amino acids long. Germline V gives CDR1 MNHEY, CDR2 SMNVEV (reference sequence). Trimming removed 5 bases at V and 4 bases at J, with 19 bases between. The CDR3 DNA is TGTGCCAGCAGTCCCCTCCGGGGTCCAGTATCAGATACGCAGTATTTT. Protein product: CASSPLRGPVSDTQYF.

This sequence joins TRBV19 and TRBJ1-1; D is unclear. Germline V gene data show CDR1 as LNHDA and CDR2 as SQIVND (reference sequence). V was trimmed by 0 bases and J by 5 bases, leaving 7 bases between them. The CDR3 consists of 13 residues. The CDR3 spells CASSIDPGTEAFF. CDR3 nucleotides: TGTGCCAGTAGTATAGATCCCGGGACTGAAGCTTTCTTT.

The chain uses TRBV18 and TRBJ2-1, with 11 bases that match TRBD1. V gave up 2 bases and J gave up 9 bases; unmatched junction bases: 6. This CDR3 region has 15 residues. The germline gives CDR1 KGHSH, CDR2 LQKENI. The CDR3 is CASSPKDRGLGEQFF. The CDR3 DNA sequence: TGTGCCAGCTCACCAAAGGACAGGGGGCTTGGTGAGCAGTTCTTC. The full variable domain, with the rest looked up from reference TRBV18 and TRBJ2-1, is NAGVMQNPRHLVRRRGQEARLRCSPMKGHSHVYWYRQLPEEGLKFMVYLQKENIIDESGMPKERFSAEFPKEGPSILRIQQVVRGDSAAYFCASSPKDRGLGEQFFGPGTRLTVL.